This T cell receptor (beta chain) was sequenced in a study of T-cell reconstitution after alpha-beta-depleted transplantation in children. Construction of the TCRbeta library involved unique molecular identifiers. TCRdb used MiXCR to reprocess the PCR reads, holding one entry per CDR3 protein. The data hold approximately 400,000 distinct CDR3 sequences, with 9.5% to 13% observed a single time. This clonotype showed up just a few times. The CDR3 totals 14 residues. Trimming stripped 6 bases from V and 0 bases from J, with 12 bases between. Looked up from germline, CDR1 is MNHNS and CDR2 is SASEGT. The source material was PBMCs from the stem cell graft donor, sampled from the stem cell graft. The chain has TRBV6-1 and TRBJ2-7; D uncertain. The sequence was obtained from a human donor who donated a stem cell graft to a child with acute myeloid leukemia. CDR3 residues: CASSERISSYEQYF. As DNA, the CDR3 is TGTGCCAGCAGCGAAAGGATTAGCTCCTACGAGCAGTACTTC.